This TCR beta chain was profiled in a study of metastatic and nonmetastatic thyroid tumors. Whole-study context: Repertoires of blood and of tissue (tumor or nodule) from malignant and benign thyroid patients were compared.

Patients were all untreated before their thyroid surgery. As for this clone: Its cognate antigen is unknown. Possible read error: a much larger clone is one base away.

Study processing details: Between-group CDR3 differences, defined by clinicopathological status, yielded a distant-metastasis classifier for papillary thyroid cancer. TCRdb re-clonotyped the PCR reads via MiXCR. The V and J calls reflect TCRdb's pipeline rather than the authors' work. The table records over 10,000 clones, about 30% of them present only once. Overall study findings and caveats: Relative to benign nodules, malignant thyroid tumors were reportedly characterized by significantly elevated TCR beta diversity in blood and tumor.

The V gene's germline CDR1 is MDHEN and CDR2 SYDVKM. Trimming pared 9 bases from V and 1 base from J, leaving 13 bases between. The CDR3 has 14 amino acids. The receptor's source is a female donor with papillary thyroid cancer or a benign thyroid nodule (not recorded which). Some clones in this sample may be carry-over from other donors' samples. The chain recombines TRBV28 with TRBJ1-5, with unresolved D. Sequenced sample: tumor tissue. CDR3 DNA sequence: TGTGCCAGTTGCCGGACGGTGAGCAATCAGCCCCAGCATTTT. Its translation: CASCRTVSNQPQHF.